The rows below give T cell receptor beta chains drawn from one sample of a study of T cell changes during pregnancy in multiple sclerosis. The assay was immunoSEQ multiplex PCR, and TCRdb's table has in-frame clones only and misses some. This table has some 36,000 clones, approximately 90% appearing once. The sample here was peripheral blood, taken in the second trimester of pregnancy. These receptor sequences come from a female donor in good health, enrolled as a control in a pregnancy study. Both conserved end residues are part of each CDR3. D genes are given only for firm matches. Clone size is stated in some rows and not others, as once, few, many or a class when expanded.

J gene: TRBJ1-6; D gene: .; clone size: few; V gene: TRBV27; CDR3 DNA: TGTGCCAGCAGTTTAGGAAAGAGTATTCTACTACTGAATTCACCCCTCCACTTT; CDR3 protein: CASSLGKSILLLNSPLHF
J gene: TRBJ2-7; D gene: TRBD1; clone size: .; V gene: TRBV11-3; CDR3 DNA: TGTGCCAGCAGCCAACAACCGACAGGGATGGGGGAGCAGTACTTC; CDR3 protein: CASSQQPTGMGEQYF
J gene: TRBJ2-7; D gene: .; clone size: .; V gene: TRBV11-2; CDR3 DNA: TGTGCCAGCAGCTTAGAGCAGGGGCCCTACGAGCAGTACTTC; CDR3 protein: CASSLEQGPYEQYF
J gene: TRBJ2-4; D gene: .; clone size: .; V gene: TRBV6-1; CDR3 DNA: TGTGCCAGCAGTGAATTCGGGTTAGCCAAAAACATTCAGTACTTC; CDR3 protein: CASSEFGLAKNIQYF
J gene: TRBJ2-7; D gene: TRBD1; clone size: .; V gene: TRBV27; CDR3 DNA: TGTGCCAGCAGTCACCGGGACAGGTACTACGAGCAGTACTTC; CDR3 protein: CASSHRDRYYEQYF
J gene: TRBJ1-1; D gene: .; clone size: once; V gene: TRBV6-5; CDR3 DNA: TGTGCCAGCAGTTCAGGAATTGAAGCTTTCTTT; CDR3 protein: CASSSGIEAFF
J gene: TRBJ1-4; D gene: .; clone size: .; V gene: TRBV30; CDR3 DNA: TGTGCCTGGAGGCTCCCAGGGACTAATGAAAAACTGTTTTTT; CDR3 protein: CAWRLPGTNEKLFF
J gene: TRBJ2-3; D gene: .; clone size: .; V gene: TRBV5-4; CDR3 DNA: TGTGCCAGCAGCCCCTATCTGGCAGGAGATACGCAGTATTTT; CDR3 protein: CASSPYLAGDTQYF
J gene: TRBJ2-5; D gene: .; clone size: .; V gene: TRBV21-1; CDR3 DNA: TGTGCCAGCAGCAAAGCGGAGCGGGAGACCCAGTACTTC; CDR3 protein: CASSKAERETQYF
J gene: TRBJ1-1; D gene: .; clone size: .; V gene: TRBV4-2; CDR3 DNA: TGTGCCAGCAGCCCCCGTGAGGCGGAGTACACTGAAGCTTTCTTT; CDR3 protein: CASSPREAEYTEAFF
J gene: TRBJ2-2; D gene: .; clone size: .; V gene: TRBV28; CDR3 DNA: TGTGCCAGCAGACCCTGGGGGGTTAAGGCCGGGGAGCTGTTTTTT; CDR3 protein: CASRPWGVKAGELFF
J gene: TRBJ1-1; D gene: .; clone size: .; V gene: TRBV27; CDR3 DNA: TGTGCCAGCTCCCTGCGATTTTCGACAGCGCACACTGAAGCTTTCTTT; CDR3 protein: CASSLRFSTAHTEAFF
J gene: TRBJ2-7; D gene: .; clone size: .; V gene: TRBV4-1; CDR3 DNA: TGCGCCAGCAGCTCGGGAATGGGCTACGAGCAGTACTTC; CDR3 protein: CASSSGMGYEQYF
J gene: TRBJ2-7; D gene: .; clone size: .; V gene: TRBV28; CDR3 DNA: TGTGCCAGCTCCTTGGACAGTTCCTACGAGCAGTACTTC; CDR3 protein: CASSLDSSYEQYF
J gene: TRBJ2-2; D gene: TRBD1; clone size: .; V gene: TRBV18; CDR3 DNA: TGTGCCAGCTCACCACCCGGACAGGGTGGAACCGGGGAGCTGTTTTTT; CDR3 protein: CASSPPGQGGTGELFF
J gene: TRBJ1-2; D gene: .; clone size: .; V gene: TRBV19; CDR3 DNA: TGTGCCAGTAGGGCATTCGGGGACTCCGGAAGGAGTTATGGCTACACCTTC; CDR3 protein: CASRAFGDSGRSYGYTF
J gene: TRBJ2-5; D gene: .; clone size: once; V gene: TRBV7-9; CDR3 DNA: TGTGCCAGAACCCCTCGGCCGGGAGAGACCCAGTACTTC; CDR3 protein: CARTPRPGETQYF
J gene: TRBJ1-2; D gene: .; clone size: few; V gene: TRBV4-2; CDR3 DNA: TGTGCCAGCAGCCAAGGAAGGGGACAAAACTATGGCTACACCTTC; CDR3 protein: CASSQGRGQNYGYTF
J gene: TRBJ2-5; D gene: .; clone size: .; V gene: TRBV5-1; CDR3 DNA: TGCGCCAGCAGCTGGGGGGTGGGCAGTGCCCCACAAGAGACCCAGTACTTC; CDR3 protein: CASSWGVGSAPQETQYF
J gene: TRBJ1-2; D gene: TRBD1; clone size: .; V gene: TRBV27; CDR3 DNA: TGTGCCAGCAGATTGACAGGGGTCTATGGCTACACCTTC; CDR3 protein: CASRLTGVYGYTF
J gene: TRBJ1-1; D gene: TRBD1; clone size: .; V gene: TRBV6-4; CDR3 DNA: TGTGCCAGCAGCTCAGGGGGCCTAGGCACTGAAGCTTTCTTT; CDR3 protein: CASSSGGLGTEAFF
J gene: TRBJ2-7; D gene: TRBD1; clone size: once; V gene: TRBV9; CDR3 DNA: TGTGCCAGCAGCGCCAGGGGGAGCGAGCAGTACTTC; CDR3 protein: CASSARGSEQYF
J gene: TRBJ2-1; D gene: TRBD2; clone size: .; V gene: TRBV4-3; CDR3 DNA: TGCGCCAGCAGCCAAGACGTTGGGACTAGCTACAATGAGCAGTTCTTC; CDR3 protein: CASSQDVGTSYNEQFF
J gene: TRBJ2-5; D gene: .; clone size: .; V gene: TRBV11-2; CDR3 DNA: TGTGCCAGCAGCTTCTCGGGGTACGGAGAGACCCAGTACTTC; CDR3 protein: CASSFSGYGETQYF
J gene: TRBJ2-7; D gene: .; clone size: .; V gene: TRBV25-1; CDR3 DNA: TGTGCCAGCAGTGTGGGGGCAAGTCCCTACGAGCAGTACTTC; CDR3 protein: CASSVGASPYEQYF
J gene: TRBJ2-7; D gene: TRBD2; clone size: .; V gene: TRBV10-2; CDR3 DNA: TGCGCCAGCAGAGACGGGACTAGGGCGCAGTACTTC; CDR3 protein: CASRDGTRAQYF
J gene: TRBJ1-6; D gene: TRBD1; clone size: .; V gene: TRBV2; CDR3 DNA: TGTGCCAGCAGGACAGGACAGGGGAATTCACCCCTCCACTTT; CDR3 protein: CASRTGQGNSPLHF
J gene: TRBJ2-7; D gene: .; clone size: once; V gene: TRBV4-3; CDR3 DNA: TGCGCCAGCAGCCAAGATTGGGCCAGGGCCTCCTACGAGCAGTACTTC; CDR3 protein: CASSQDWARASYEQYF
J gene: TRBJ2-1; D gene: .; clone size: few; V gene: TRBV4-1; CDR3 DNA: TGCGCCAGCAGCCAAGTCGACATGGGCACGACCACCTACAATGAGCAGTTCTTC; CDR3 protein: CASSQVDMGTTTYNEQFF